This TCR beta chain was sequenced in a study of cytomegalovirus exposure and HLA in healthy donors. CDR1 is SGHRS and CDR2 is YFSETQ in the germline V gene. CDR3 length: 17 residues. Trimming removed 4 bases from V and 1 base from J, with 17 bases in between. In the PCR, 60 Vbeta and 13 Jbeta primers were used. Produced via immunoSEQ multiplex PCR; TCRdb's table is partial and in-frame only. The table records fewer than 200,000 clones, about 80% of them present only once. Study-wide findings and caveats: Later on, a genetic analysis was performed. It linked a missense variant in DCLRE1C with V- and J-gene trimming of TCR beta.

A word on this clone: Its target is unknown.

This clonotype was sampled from a woman aged 45-59 years in good health and CMV-seronegative. V and J are TRBV5-1 and TRBJ2-2; TRBD2 might be the D (6 bases). Sequencing was carried out using PBMCs. The CDR3: CASSPSLLALNTGELFF. The CDR3 DNA is TGCGCCAGCAGCCCGTCCCTCCTAGCGCTGAACACCGGGGAGCTGTTTTTT.